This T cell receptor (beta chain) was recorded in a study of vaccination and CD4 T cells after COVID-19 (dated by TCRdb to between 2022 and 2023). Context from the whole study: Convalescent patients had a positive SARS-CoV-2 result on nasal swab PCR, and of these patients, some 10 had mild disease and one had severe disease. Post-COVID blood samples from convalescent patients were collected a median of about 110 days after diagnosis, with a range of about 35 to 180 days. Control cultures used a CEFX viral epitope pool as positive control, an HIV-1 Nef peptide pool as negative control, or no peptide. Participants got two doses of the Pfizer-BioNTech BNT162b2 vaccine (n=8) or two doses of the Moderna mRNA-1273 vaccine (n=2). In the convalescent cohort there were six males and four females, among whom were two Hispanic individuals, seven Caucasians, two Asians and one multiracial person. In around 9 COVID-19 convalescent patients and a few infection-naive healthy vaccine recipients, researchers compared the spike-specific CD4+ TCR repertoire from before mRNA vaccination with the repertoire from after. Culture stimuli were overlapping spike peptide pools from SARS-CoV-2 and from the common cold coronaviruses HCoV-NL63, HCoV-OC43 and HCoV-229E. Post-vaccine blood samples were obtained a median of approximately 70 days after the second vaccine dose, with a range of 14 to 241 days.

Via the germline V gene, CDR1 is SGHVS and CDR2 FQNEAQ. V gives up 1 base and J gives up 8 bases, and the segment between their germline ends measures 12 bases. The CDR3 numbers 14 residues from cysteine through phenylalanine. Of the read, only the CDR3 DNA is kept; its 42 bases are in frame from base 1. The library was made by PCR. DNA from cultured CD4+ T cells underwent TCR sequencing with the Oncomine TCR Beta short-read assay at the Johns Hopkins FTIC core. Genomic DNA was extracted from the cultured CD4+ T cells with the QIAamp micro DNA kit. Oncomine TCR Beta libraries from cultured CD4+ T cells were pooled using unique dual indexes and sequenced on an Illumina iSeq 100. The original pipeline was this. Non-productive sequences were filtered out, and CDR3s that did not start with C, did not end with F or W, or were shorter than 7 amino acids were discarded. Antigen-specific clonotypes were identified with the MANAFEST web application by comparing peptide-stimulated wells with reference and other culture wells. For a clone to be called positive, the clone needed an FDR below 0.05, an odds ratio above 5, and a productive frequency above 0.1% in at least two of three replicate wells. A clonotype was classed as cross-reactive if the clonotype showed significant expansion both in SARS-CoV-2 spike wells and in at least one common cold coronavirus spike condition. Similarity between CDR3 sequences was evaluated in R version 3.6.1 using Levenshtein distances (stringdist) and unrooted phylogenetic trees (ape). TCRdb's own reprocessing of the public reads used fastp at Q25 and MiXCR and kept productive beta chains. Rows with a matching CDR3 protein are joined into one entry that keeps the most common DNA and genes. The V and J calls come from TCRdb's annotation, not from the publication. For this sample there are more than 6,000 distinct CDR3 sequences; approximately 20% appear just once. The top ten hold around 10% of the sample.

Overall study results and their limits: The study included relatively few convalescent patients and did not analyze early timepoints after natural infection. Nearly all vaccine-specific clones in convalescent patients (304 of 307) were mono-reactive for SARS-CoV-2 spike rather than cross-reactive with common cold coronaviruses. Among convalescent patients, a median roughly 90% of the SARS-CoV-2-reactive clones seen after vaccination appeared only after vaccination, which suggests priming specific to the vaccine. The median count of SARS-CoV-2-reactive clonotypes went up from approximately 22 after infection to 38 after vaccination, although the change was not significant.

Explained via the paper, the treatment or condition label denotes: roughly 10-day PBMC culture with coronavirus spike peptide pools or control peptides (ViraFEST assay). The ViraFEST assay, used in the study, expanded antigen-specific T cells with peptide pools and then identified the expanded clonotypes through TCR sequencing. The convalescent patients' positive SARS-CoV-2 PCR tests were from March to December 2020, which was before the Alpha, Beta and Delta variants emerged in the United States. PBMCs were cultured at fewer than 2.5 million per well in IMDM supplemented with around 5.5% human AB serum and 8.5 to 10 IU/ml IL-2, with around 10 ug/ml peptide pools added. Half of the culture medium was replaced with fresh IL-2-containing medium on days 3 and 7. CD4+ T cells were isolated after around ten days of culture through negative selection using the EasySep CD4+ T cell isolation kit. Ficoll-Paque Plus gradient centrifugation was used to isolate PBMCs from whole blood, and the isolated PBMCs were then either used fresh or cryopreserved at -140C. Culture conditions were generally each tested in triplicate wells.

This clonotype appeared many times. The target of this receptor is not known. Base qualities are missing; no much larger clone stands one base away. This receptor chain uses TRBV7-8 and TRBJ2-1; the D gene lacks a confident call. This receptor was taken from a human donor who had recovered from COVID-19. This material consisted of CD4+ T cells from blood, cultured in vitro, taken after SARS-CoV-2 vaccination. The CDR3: CASSLEIGRYEQFF. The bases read TGTGCCAGCAGCTTAGAGATTGGGCGCTATGAGCAGTTCTTC.